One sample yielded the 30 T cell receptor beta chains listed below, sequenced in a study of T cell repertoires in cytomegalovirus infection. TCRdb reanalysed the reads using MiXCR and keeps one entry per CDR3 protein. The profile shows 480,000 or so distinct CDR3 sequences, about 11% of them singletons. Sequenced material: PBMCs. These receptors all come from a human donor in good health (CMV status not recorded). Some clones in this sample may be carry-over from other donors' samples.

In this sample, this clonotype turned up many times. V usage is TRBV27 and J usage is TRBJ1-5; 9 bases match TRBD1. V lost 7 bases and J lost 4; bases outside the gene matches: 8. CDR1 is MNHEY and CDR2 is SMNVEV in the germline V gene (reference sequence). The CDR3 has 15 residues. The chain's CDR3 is CASKYRDRANQPQHF. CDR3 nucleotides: TGTGCCAGCAAATACCGGGACAGGGCAAATCAGCCCCAGCATTTT.

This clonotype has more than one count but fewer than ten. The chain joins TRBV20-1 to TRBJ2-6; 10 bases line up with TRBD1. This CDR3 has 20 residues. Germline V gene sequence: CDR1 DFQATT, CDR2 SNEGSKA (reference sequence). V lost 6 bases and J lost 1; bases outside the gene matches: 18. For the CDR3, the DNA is TGCAGTGCCAATGGTTGGGGACAGGGGCCCAAAAATTCTGGGGCCAACGTCCTGACTTTC. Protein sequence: CSANGWGQGPKNSGANVLTF.

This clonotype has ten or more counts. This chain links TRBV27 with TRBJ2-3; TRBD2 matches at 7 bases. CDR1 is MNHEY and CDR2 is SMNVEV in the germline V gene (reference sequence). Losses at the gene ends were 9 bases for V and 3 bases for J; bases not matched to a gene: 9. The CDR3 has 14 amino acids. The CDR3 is CASSGRGKTDTQYF. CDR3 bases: TGTGCCAGTTCGGGGCGGGGGAAGACAGATACGCAGTATTTT.

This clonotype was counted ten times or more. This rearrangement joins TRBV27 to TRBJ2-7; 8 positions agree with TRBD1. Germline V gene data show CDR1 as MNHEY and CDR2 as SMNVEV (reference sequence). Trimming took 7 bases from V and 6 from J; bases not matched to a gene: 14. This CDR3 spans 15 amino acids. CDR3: CASTSVMDRVPEQYF. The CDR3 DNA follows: TGTGCCAGCACCTCCGTGATGGACAGGGTTCCCGAGCAGTACTTC.

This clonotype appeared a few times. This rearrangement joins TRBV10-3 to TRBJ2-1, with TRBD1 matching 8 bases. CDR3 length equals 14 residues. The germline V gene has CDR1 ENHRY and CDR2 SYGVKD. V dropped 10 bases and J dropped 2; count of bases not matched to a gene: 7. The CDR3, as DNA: TGTGCCAGCGTACAGGGGGGCCCCTACAATGAGCAGTTCTTC. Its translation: CASVQGGPYNEQFF.

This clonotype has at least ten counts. CDR3 sequence: CASSRTGLDTEAFF. The CDR3 DNA follows: TGTGCCAGCAGCCGGACAGGGTTAGACACTGAAGCTTTCTTT. This chain connects TRBV5-6 to TRBJ1-1, with 8 bases lining up with TRBD1. This CDR3 region has 14 residues. The germline V gene has CDR1 SGHDT and CDR2 YYEEEE. V lost 4 bases to trimming and J lost 3 bases; unmatched junction nucleotides: 5.

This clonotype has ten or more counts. CDR3 nucleotides: TGTGCCAGCAGCTTAGAAACAGTCATGAACACTGAAGCTTTCTTT. Amino acids: CASSLETVMNTEAFF. The chain has TRBV7-2 and TRBJ1-1; D is undetermined. Germline-derived CDR1 and CDR2 are SGHTA and FQGNSA. The CDR3 loop spans 15 amino acids. Deletions cut 1 base from V and 0 bases from J, with 9 bases between.

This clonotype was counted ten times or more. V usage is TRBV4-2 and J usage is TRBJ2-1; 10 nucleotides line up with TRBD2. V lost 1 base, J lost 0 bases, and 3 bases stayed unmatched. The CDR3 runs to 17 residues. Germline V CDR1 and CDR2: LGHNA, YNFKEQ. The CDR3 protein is CASSQVSGGVSYNEQFF. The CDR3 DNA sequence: TGTGCCAGCAGCCAAGTGAGCGGGGGGGTCTCCTACAATGAGCAGTTCTTC.

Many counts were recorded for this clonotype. CDR3 bases: TGTGCCAGCAGCCAGAAATATCACACAGATACGCAGTATTTT. Its protein is CASSQKYHTDTQYF. The V and J genes are TRBV6-5 and TRBJ2-3; no clear D gene. Between the trimmed V and J ends, which lost 6 bases and 2 bases, there was a span of 12 bases. The CDR3 is 14 amino acids. CDR1 and CDR2 (germline): MNHEY, SVGAGI.

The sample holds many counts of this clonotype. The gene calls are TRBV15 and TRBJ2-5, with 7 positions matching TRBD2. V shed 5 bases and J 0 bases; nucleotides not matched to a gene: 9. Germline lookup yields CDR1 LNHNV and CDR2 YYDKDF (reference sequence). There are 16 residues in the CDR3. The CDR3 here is CATSEPGGGHQETQYF. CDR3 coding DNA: TGTGCCACCAGCGAACCGGGCGGGGGACACCAAGAGACCCAGTACTTC.

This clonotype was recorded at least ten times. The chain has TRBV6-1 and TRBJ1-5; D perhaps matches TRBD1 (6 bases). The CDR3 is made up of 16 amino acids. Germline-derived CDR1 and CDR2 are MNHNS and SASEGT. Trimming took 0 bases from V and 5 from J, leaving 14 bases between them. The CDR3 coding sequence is TGTGCCAGCAGTGAAGCGAGGGGGAGGTCCGATCAGCCCCAGCATTTT. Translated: CASSEARGRSDQPQHF.

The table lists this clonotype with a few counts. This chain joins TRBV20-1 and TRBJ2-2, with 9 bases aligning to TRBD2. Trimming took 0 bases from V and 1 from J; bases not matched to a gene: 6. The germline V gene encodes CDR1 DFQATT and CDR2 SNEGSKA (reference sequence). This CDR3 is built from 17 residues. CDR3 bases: TGCAGTGCTAGAGATCTAAGAGCGGGAGGGAACACCGGGGAGCTGTTTTTT. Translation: CSARDLRAGGNTGELFF.

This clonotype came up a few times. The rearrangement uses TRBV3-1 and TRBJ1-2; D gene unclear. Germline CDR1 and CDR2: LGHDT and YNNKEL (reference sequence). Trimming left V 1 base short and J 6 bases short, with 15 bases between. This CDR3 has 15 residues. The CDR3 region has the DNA TGTGCCAGCAGCCAAGTGAAGGGAGGTAGAAATGGCTACACCTTC. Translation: CASSQVKGGRNGYTF.

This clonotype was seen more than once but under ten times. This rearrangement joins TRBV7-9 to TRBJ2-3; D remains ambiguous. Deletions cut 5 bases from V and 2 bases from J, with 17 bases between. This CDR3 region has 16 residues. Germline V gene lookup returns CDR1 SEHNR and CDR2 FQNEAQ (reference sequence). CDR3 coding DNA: TGTGCCAGCAGCCCAGCCCCCGGACGGCTCACAGATACGCAGTATTTT. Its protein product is CASSPAPGRLTDTQYF.

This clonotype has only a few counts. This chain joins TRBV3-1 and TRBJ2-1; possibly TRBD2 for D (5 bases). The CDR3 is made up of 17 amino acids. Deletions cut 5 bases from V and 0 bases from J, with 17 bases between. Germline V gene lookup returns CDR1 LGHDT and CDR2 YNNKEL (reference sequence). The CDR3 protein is CASSYLPTSSSYNEQFF. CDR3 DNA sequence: TGTGCCAGCAGCTACTTACCAACTAGTTCCTCCTACAATGAGCAGTTCTTC.

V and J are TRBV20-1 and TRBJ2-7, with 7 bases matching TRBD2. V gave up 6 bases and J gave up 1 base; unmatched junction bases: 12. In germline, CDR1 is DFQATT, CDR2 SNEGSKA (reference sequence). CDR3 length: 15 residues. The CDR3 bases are TGCAGTGCCCTTTTTCGAGGGAGGGGTTCCTACGAGCAGTACTTC. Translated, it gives CSALFRGRGSYEQYF.

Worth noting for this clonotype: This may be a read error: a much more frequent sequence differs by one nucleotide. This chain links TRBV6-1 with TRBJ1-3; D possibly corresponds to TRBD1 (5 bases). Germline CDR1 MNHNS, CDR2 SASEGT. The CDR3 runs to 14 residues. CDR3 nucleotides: TGTGCCAGCGCCTGGGGGGGAGCTGGAAACACCATGTATTTT. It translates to CASAWGGAGNTMYF.

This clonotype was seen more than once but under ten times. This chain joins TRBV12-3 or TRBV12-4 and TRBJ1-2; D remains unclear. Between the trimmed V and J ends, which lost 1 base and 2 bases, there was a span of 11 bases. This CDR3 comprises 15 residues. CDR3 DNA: TGTGCCAGCAGTTTAGAAGGGAGCCGGAACTATGGCTACACCTTC. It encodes CASSLEGSRNYGYTF.

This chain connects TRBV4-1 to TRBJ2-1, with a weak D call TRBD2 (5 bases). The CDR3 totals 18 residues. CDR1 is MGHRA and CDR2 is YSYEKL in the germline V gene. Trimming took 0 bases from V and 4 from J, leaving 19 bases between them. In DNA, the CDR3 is TGCGCCAGCAGCCAAGATATTCTGACGGCGGGTGGGTACAATGAGCAGTTCTTC. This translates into CASSQDILTAGGYNEQFF.

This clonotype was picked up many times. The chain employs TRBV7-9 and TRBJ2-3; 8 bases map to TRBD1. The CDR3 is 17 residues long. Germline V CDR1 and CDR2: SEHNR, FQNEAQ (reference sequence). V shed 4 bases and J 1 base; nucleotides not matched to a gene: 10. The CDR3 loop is CASSSHSGDRRTDTQYF. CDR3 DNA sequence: TGTGCCAGCAGCTCCCATTCCGGGGACAGGCGCACAGATACGCAGTATTTT.

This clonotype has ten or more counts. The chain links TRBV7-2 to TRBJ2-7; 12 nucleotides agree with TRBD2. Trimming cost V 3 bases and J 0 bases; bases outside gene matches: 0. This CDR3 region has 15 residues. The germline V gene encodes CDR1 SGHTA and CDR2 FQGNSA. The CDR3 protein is CASSLTSGSSYEQYF. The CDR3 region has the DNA TGTGCCAGCAGCTTGACTAGCGGGAGCTCCTACGAGCAGTACTTC.

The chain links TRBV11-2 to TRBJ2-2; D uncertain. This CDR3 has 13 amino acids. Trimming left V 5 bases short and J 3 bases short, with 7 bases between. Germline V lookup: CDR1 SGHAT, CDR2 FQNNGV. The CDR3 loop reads CASSQYYTGELFF. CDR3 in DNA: TGTGCCAGCAGCCAGTACTACACCGGGGAGCTGTTTTTT. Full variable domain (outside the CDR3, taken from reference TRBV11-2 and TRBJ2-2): EAGVAQSPRYKIIEKRQSVAFWCNPISGHATLYWYQQILGQGPKLLIQFQNNGVVDDSQLPKDRFSAERLKGVDSTLKIQPAKLEDSAVYLCASSQYYTGELFFGEGSRLTVL.

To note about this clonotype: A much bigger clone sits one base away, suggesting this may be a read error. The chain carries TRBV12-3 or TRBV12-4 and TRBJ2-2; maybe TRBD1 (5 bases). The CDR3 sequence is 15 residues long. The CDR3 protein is CVSREEHLPTGELFF. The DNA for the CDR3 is TGTGTCAGCAGGGAAGAACATCTGCCCACCGGGGAGCTGTTTTTT.

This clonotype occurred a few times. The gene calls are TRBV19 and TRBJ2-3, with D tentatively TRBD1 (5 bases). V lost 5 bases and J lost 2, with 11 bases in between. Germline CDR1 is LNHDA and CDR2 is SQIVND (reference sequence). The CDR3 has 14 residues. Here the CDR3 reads CASSPRTNTDTQYF. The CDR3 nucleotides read TGTGCCAGTAGTCCCCGGACAAACACAGATACGCAGTATTTT.

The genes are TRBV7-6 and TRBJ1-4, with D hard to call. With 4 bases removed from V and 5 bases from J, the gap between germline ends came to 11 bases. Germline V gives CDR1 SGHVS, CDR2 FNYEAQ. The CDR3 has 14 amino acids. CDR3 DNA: TGTGCCAGCAGCTCCTCCGGGAACAATGAAAAACTGTTTTTT. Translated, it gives CASSSSGNNEKLFF.

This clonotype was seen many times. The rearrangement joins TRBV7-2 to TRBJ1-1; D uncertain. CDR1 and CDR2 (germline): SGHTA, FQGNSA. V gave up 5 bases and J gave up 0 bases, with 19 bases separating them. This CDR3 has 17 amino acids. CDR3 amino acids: CASSPQPSRSLNTEAFF. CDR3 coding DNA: TGTGCCAGCAGCCCGCAACCGTCAAGGTCGCTGAACACTGAAGCTTTCTTT.

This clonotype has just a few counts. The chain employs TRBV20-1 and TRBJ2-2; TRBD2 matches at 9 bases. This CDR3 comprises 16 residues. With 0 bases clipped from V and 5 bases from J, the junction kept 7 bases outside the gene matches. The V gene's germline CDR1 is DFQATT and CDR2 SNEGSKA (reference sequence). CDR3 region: CSARDRREGGTGELFF. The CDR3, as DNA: TGCAGTGCTAGAGATCGGCGGGAGGGAGGAACCGGGGAGCTGTTTTTT.

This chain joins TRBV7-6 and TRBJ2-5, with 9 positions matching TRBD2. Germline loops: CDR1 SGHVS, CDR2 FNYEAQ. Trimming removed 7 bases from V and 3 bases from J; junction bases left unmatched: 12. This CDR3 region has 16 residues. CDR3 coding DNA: TGTGCCAGCACCCTTATAGCGGGAGAGGGGGAAGAGACCCAGTACTTC. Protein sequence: CASTLIAGEGEETQYF.

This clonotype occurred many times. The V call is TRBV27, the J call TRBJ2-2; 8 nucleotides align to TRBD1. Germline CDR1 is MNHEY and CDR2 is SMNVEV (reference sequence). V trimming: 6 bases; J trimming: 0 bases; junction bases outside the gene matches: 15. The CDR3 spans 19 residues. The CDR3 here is CASSQGQAGSGSNTGELFF. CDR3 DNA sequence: TGTGCCAGCAGCCAGGGACAGGCCGGTAGCGGCTCGAACACCGGGGAGCTGTTTTTT.

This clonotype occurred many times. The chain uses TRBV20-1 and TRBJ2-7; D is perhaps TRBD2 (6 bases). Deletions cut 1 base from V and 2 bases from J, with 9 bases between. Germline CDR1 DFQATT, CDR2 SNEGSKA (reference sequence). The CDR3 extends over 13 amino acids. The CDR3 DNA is TGCAGTGCTAGAGGGGCGGGAACCTACGAGCAGTACTTC. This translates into CSARGAGTYEQYF.